The rows below give T cell receptor beta chains drawn from one sample of a study of blood T cell repertoires in COVID-19. Produced via immunoSEQ multiplex PCR; TCRdb's table is partial and in-frame only. The sample contains about 140,000 clones, approximately 83% of which appear only once. Material for sequencing was peripheral blood. Receptors originate from a human donor in a cohort sampled during active COVID-19. Each CDR3 is given with its conserved first and last residue. A D gene is named only where the DNA matches it firmly. The size field is filled for only some rows; it gives once, few, many or a size class.

j_call d_call clone_size v_call cdr3_aa cdr3_nt
TRBJ2-2 TRBD1 . TRBV3-1/TRBV3-2 CASRAQGGAGELFF TGTGCCAGCAGGGCACAGGGGGGTGCCGGGGAGCTGTTTTTT
TRBJ2-2 . . TRBV6-5 CATTLRVAGELFF TGTGCCACCACCCTTCGGGTTGCCGGGGAGCTGTTTTTT
TRBJ2-5 TRBD1 . TRBV5-1 CASSTGQEETQYF TGCGCCAGCAGCACGGGACAGGAAGAGACCCAGTACTTC
TRBJ2-7 TRBD2 . TRBV27 CASSLLRGGTEQYF TGTGCCAGCAGTTTATTGCGGGGGGGCACCGAGCAGTACTTC
TRBJ2-2 . once TRBV2 CASSGGVNTGELFF TGTGCCAGCAGTGGCGGGGTGAACACCGGGGAGCTGTTTTTT
TRBJ2-5 TRBD2 . TRBV6-5 CASSYSTSGGLETQYF TGTGCCAGCAGTTATTCGACTAGCGGGGGTCTGGAGACCCAGTACTTC
TRBJ2-1 TRBD2 . TRBV7-2 CASRTGSGGAYEQFF TGTGCCAGCAGAACGGGGAGCGGGGGGGCCTATGAGCAGTTCTTC
TRBJ2-1 . . TRBV5-1 CASSLVVTSDEQFF TGCGCCAGCAGCTTGGTCGTGACTAGTGATGAGCAGTTCTTC
TRBJ2-7 TRBD1 . TRBV6-6 CASKQGTGATYEQYF TGTGCCAGCAAACAGGGGACAGGGGCCACATACGAGCAGTACTTC
TRBJ2-2 . . TRBV6-6 CASITQANTGELFF TGTGCCAGCATCACACAGGCCAACACCGGGGAGCTGTTTTTT
TRBJ1-1 . . TRBV19 CASSSGLGAFF TGTGCCAGTAGTTCCGGGTTGGGAGCTTTCTTT
TRBJ1-2 . . TRBV6-5 CASKILGYTF TGTGCCAGCAAGATACTTGGCTACACCTTC
TRBJ2-7 TRBD1 . TRBV6-5 CASLDRGMHEQYF TGTGCCAGCTTGGACAGGGGAATGCACGAGCAGTACTTC
TRBJ1-1 . . TRBV6-1 CASSEARGGLLMNTEAFF TGTGCCAGCAGTGAAGCGAGAGGTGGCCTACTGATGAACACTGAAGCTTTCTTT
TRBJ1-5 TRBD1 . TRBV28 CASSPTGGISLVMSNQPQHF TGTGCCAGCAGCCCGACAGGGGGGATATCATTGGTCATGAGCAATCAGCCCCAGCATTTT
TRBJ1-4 . . TRBV2 CASSGTDEKLFF TGTGCCAGCAGTGGGACAGATGAAAAACTGTTTTTT
TRBJ1-2 TRBD1 . TRBV2 CASTGQGSPYGYTF TGTGCCAGCACCGGACAGGGTTCGCCCTATGGCTACACCTTC
TRBJ2-7 TRBD1 . TRBV6-5 CASRTDRGRGEQYF TGTGCCAGCAGAACGGACAGGGGGCGCGGAGAGCAGTACTTC
TRBJ1-2 . . TRBV6-5 CASTDRGGIGYTF TGTGCCAGCACCGACCGGGGGGGAATAGGCTACACCTTC
TRBJ1-2 TRBD1 . TRBV6-5 CASTGGLFPTSGYTF TGTGCCAGCACAGGGGGCTTGTTTCCCACGAGTGGCTACACCTTC
TRBJ1-2 . . TRBV19 CASSIVGDGYTF TGTGCCAGTAGTATTGTAGGGGATGGCTACACCTTC
TRBJ2-7 . . TRBV3-1/TRBV3-2 CASSQDGGLKEYF TGTGCCAGCAGCCAAGATGGAGGGTTAAAGGAGTACTTC
TRBJ1-4 TRBD1 . TRBV5-6 CASSRRTGGFEKLFF TGTGCCAGCAGCCGCAGGACAGGGGGTTTCGAAAAACTGTTTTTT
TRBJ2-7 . . TRBV7-9 CASSPDIVGEQYF TGTGCCAGCAGCCCTGACATCGTCGGCGAGCAGTACTTC
TRBJ2-2 TRBD2 . TRBV9 CASSVVASGGNTGELFF TGTGCCAGCAGCGTAGTTGCTAGCGGGGGAAACACCGGGGAGCTGTTTTTT
TRBJ2-2 . . TRBV7-9 CASSLGTGPGELFF TGTGCCAGCAGCCTAGGAACAGGGCCCGGGGAGCTGTTTTTT
TRBJ1-5 . . TRBV7-9 CASSPGGSGNQPQHF TGTGCCAGCAGCCCCGGCGGGAGTGGAAATCAGCCCCAGCATTTT
TRBJ1-2 . . TRBV6-1 CASSEKGRASGYTF TGTGCCAGCAGTGAAAAAGGGAGGGCCAGCGGCTACACCTTC
TRBJ1-5 TRBD1 once TRBV5-6 CASSCHGTGVVDQPQHF TGTGCCAGCAGCTGCCACGGGACAGGGGTTGTAGATCAGCCCCAGCATTTT
TRBJ2-5 . . TRBV6-5 CASLHTGSKAQYF TGTGCCAGCCTCCACACAGGGTCGAAGGCCCAGTACTTC
TRBJ2-2 . many TRBV7-2 CASSPDYQKSNTGELFF TGTGCCAGCAGCCCGGACTACCAGAAGTCGAACACCGGGGAGCTGTTTTTT
TRBJ2-5 . . TRBV7-2 CASSLGVRQQETQYF TGTGCCAGCAGCTTAGGGGTCAGGCAGCAAGAGACCCAGTACTTC
TRBJ1-2 . . TRBV27 CASSYAGRGTNYGYTF TGTGCCAGCAGTTACGCAGGGCGTGGAACTAACTATGGCTACACCTTC
TRBJ2-7 . . TRBV6-5 CASREGGTDEQYF TGTGCCAGCCGGGAGGGAGGGACAGACGAGCAGTACTTC
TRBJ1-3 . . TRBV7-9 CASSLAGAGNTIYF TGTGCCAGCAGCTTAGCAGGGGCTGGAAACACCATATATTTT
TRBJ1-1 . . TRBV6-5 CASSYRRVQGYTEAFF TGTGCCAGCAGTTACCGTAGAGTTCAGGGGTACACTGAAGCTTTCTTT
TRBJ2-2 TRBD2 . TRBV5-5 CASTRWGGDGELFF TGTGCCAGCACCCGTTGGGGGGGAGACGGGGAGCTGTTTTTT
TRBJ2-2 . . TRBV6-5 CASSTLASTGELFF TGTGCCAGCAGCACCCTAGCTTCCACCGGGGAGCTGTTTTTT